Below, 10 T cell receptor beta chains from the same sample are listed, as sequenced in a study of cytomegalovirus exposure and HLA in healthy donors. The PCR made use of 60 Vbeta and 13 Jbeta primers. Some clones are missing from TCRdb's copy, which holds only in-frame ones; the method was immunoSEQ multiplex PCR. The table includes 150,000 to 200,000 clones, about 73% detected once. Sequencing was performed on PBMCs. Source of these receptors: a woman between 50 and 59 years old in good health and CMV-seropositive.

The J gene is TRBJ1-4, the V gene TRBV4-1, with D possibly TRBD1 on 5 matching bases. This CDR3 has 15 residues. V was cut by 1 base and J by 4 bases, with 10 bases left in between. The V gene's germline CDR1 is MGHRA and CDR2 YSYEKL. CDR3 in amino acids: CASSQGPDSNEKLFF. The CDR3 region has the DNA TGCGCCAGCAGCCAAGGACCCGACAGTAATGAAAAACTGTTTTTT.

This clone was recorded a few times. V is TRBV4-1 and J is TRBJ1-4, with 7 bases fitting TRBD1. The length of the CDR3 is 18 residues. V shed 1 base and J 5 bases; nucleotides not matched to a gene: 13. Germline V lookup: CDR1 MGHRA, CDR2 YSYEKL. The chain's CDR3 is CASSQAILTGQPNEKLFF. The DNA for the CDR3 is TGCGCCAGCAGCCAAGCGATACTAACGGGACAGCCAAATGAAAAACTGTTTTTT.

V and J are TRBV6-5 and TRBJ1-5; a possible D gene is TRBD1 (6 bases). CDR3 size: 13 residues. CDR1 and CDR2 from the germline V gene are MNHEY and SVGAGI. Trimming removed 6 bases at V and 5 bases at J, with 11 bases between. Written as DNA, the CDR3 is TGTGCCAGCAGATGGACAGATGATCAGCCCCAGCATTTT. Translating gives CASRWTDDQPQHF.

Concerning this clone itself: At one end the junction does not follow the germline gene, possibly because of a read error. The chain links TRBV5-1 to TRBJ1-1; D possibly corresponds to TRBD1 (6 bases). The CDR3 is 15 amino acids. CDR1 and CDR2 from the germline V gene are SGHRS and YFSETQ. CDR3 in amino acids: CVSSPNTGWTTEAFF. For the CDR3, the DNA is TGCGTCAGCAGCCCCAACACAGGGTGGACCACTGAAGCTTTCTTT.

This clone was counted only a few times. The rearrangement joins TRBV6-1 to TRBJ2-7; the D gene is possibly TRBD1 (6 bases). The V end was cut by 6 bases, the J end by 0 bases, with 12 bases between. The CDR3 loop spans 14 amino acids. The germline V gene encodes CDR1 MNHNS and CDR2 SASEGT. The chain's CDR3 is CASRRQDRSYEQYF. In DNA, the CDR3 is TGTGCCAGCAGGCGACAGGACCGCTCCTACGAGCAGTACTTC.

The CDR3 spells CASSSRPEGGRYEQYF. The CDR3 bases are TGTGCCAGCAGTTCCCGCCCCGAAGGAGGACGTTACGAGCAGTACTTC. The gene calls are TRBV6-6 and TRBJ2-7; the D gene is possibly TRBD2 (5 bases). The CDR3 runs to 16 residues. V was cut by 4 bases and J by 4 bases, with 20 bases left in between. Germline V gene sequence: CDR1 MNHNY, CDR2 SVGAGI (reference sequence).

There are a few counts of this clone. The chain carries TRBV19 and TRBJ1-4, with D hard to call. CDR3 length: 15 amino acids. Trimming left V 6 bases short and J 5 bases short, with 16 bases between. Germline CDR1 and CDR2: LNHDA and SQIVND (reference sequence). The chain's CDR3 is CASRPQANINEKLFF. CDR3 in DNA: TGTGCCAGTAGACCGCAGGCTAATATCAATGAAAAACTGTTTTTT.

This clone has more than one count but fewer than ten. Here the CDR3 DNA reads TGTGCCAGCAATTTACAGGGGGCAGGCTATGGCTACACCTTC. Protein product: CASNLQGAGYGYTF. The rearrangement links TRBV6-1 to TRBJ1-2, with 9 bases matching TRBD1. The CDR3 runs to 14 residues. The V gene end was trimmed by 7 bases and the J gene end by 4 bases; junction bases not matched to a gene: 7. Germline assignment: CDR1 MNHNS and CDR2 SASEGT.

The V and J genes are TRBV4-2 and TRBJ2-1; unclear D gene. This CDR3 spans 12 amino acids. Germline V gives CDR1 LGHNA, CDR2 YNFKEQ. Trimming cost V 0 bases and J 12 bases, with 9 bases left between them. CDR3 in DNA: TGTGCCAGCAGCCAAGAAAGAAGGAGGCAGTTCTTC. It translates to CASSQERRRQFF.

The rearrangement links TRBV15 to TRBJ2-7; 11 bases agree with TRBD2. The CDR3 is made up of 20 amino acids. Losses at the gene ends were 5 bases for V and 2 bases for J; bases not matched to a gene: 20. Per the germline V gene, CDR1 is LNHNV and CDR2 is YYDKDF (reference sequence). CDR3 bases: TGTGCCACCAGCCTTGGTATAGCGGGGGGGTATAGCCAAGGCACCTACGAGCAGTACTTC. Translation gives CATSLGIAGGYSQGTYEQYF.